A selection of T cell receptor beta chains follows, all from one sample in a study of T-cell memory formation after mild COVID-19. TCRdb analysed the 5' RACE reads with MiXCR anew, one entry per CDR3 protein. This table holds around 200,000 distinct CDR3 sequences, roughly 20% found once. The specimen sequenced was PBMCs or a T cell subset sorted from them (not recorded which). These receptors all stem from a young man who had mild COVID-19 (a few samples of this study predate the infection). Cell type and time point are not known. CDR3s include the opening cysteine and the closing phenylalanine or tryptophan. The D gene is left open where the match is weak. The size entry is marked missing in some rows and otherwise reads once, few, many or a size class.

D: NA; size: NA; V: TRBV4-1; J: TRBJ2-7; CDR3: CASSHRRGRKGVTYEQYF; DNA: TGCGCCAGCAGCCATAGGAGAGGTCGTAAAGGTGTTACCTACGAGCAGTACTTC
D: NA; size: NA; V: TRBV7-2; J: TRBJ1-1; CDR3: CASSLRARGSEAFF; DNA: TGTGCCAGCAGCTTAAGGGCCCGCGGCTCTGAAGCTTTCTTT
D: NA; size: many; V: TRBV5-1; J: TRBJ1-1; CDR3: CASSLTGNTEAFF; DNA: TGTGCCAGCAGTTTAACAGGGAACACTGAAGCTTTCTTT
D: TRBD2; size: few; V: TRBV12-3/TRBV12-4; J: TRBJ2-3; CDR3: CASRPLAGGTDTQYF; DNA: TGTGCCAGCAGACCCCTAGCGGGGGGCACAGATACGCAGTATTTT
D: NA; size: few; V: TRBV7-9; J: TRBJ1-1; CDR3: CASSETRRTEAFF; DNA: TGTGCCAGCAGCGAAACACGGCGCACTGAAGCTTTCTTT
D: TRBD1; size: few; V: TRBV4-1; J: TRBJ1-2; CDR3: CASSQAAVRDRGLVWDYTF; DNA: TGCGCCAGCAGCCAAGCCGCAGTCCGGGACAGGGGACTCGTTTGGGACTACACCTTC
D: NA; size: NA; V: TRBV2; J: TRBJ2-6; CDR3: CASSEGWVSGANVLTF; DNA: TGTGCCAGCAGTGAAGGTTGGGTCTCTGGGGCCAACGTCCTGACTTTC
D: TRBD1; size: NA; V: TRBV2; J: TRBJ1-6; CDR3: CASSPRTGGSPLHF; DNA: TGTGCCAGCAGCCCAAGGACAGGGGGATCACCCCTCCACTTT
D: TRBD1; size: once; V: TRBV20-1; J: TRBJ1-1; CDR3: CSAQTVPGTGVRGNTEAFF; DNA: TGCAGTGCTCAGACCGTTCCCGGGACAGGGGTAAGGGGGAACACTGAAGCTTTCTTT
D: NA; size: NA; V: TRBV2; J: TRBJ2-3; CDR3: CASSIQSYTQYF; DNA: TGTGCCAGCAGCATCCAGTCTTATACGCAGTATTTT
D: TRBD1; size: NA; V: TRBV7-2; J: TRBJ1-2; CDR3: CASRKTGAANDYTF; DNA: TGTGCCAGCCGAAAGACAGGGGCCGCAAATGACTACACCTTC
D: NA; size: few; V: TRBV11-3; J: TRBJ2-3; CDR3: CASSFIGADTQYF; DNA: TGTGCCAGCAGCTTTATAGGGGCAGATACGCAGTATTTT
D: NA; size: NA; V: TRBV4-2; J: TRBJ2-3; CDR3: CASSQLGGGLSDTQYF; DNA: TGTGCCAGCAGCCAATTAGGGGGGGGCCTGTCAGATACGCAGTATTTT
D: TRBD1; size: NA; V: TRBV20-1; J: TRBJ2-7; CDR3: CSAIGTGSSYEQYF; DNA: TGCAGTGCTATCGGGACAGGGAGCTCCTACGAGCAGTACTTC
D: NA; size: few; V: TRBV18; J: TRBJ2-1; CDR3: CASSPPGSDNEQFF; DNA: TGTGCCAGCTCACCCCCAGGGTCCGACAATGAGCAGTTCTTC
D: NA; size: few; V: TRBV7-2; J: TRBJ1-2; CDR3: CASSPRTVNNYGYTF; DNA: TGTGCCAGCAGCCCCAGGACGGTCAATAACTATGGCTACACCTTC
D: TRBD1; size: NA; V: TRBV20-1; J: TRBJ1-6; CDR3: CSATPGQNNSPLHF; DNA: TGCAGTGCTACTCCGGGACAGAATAATTCACCCCTCCACTTT
D: NA; size: NA; V: TRBV29-1; J: TRBJ1-1; CDR3: CSVEGGELMDTEAFF; DNA: TGCAGCGTTGAAGGAGGGGAATTGATGGATACTGAAGCTTTCTTT
D: NA; size: few; V: TRBV5-1; J: TRBJ1-5; CDR3: CASSPGAILDGEPQHF; DNA: TGCGCCAGCAGCCCCGGCGCCATATTGGATGGGGAGCCCCAGCATTTT
D: TRBD1; size: NA; V: TRBV28; J: TRBJ1-5; CDR3: CASSQPTTGGNQPQHF; DNA: TGTGCCAGCAGCCAACCCACGACAGGGGGCAATCAGCCCCAGCATTTT
D: NA; size: NA; V: TRBV5-1; J: TRBJ1-1; CDR3: CASSLNSNTEAFF; DNA: TGCGCCAGCAGCTTGAACAGTAACACTGAAGCTTTCTTT
D: TRBD1; size: few; V: TRBV5-5; J: TRBJ2-2; CDR3: CASSLRQGGTGELFF; DNA: TGTGCCAGCAGCTTAAGACAGGGGGGGACCGGGGAGCTGTTTTTT
D: NA; size: NA; V: TRBV19; J: TRBJ1-5; CDR3: CASADGPVVAQHF; DNA: TGTGCCAGTGCAGACGGACCCGTGGTGGCCCAGCATTTT
D: NA; size: NA; V: TRBV10-1; J: TRBJ1-6; CDR3: CASSELGPLHF; DNA: TGCGCCAGCAGTGAGCTGGGACCCCTCCACTTT
D: NA; size: NA; V: TRBV12-3/TRBV12-4; J: TRBJ1-1; CDR3: CASSRVLAFF; DNA: TGTGCCAGCAGCCGCGTTTTAGCTTTCTTT
D: NA; size: NA; V: TRBV20-1; J: TRBJ2-2; CDR3: CSARSTGGYGELFF; DNA: TGCAGTGCTAGATCGACTGGTGGATACGGGGAGCTGTTTTTT